Listed below are T cell receptor beta chains from one sample, sequenced in a study of blood T cell repertoires in COVID-19. Sequenced by immunoSEQ multiplex PCR; TCRdb stores in-frame clones only, minus some. The data hold approximately 96,000 clones, with 85% to 95% observed a single time. The sequenced material came from peripheral blood. These receptors originate from a man aged 55 to 70 with acute or convalescent COVID-19. CDR3s include the opening cysteine and the closing phenylalanine or tryptophan. Each record gives: J gene, V gene, CDR3 protein.

J: TRBJ1-1
V: TRBV13
CDR3: CASSSPGGTEAFF

J: TRBJ1-2
V: TRBV10-3
CDR3: CAISGQLLTYTF

J: TRBJ2-3
V: TRBV6-4
CDR3: CASSDSREITDTQYF

J: TRBJ2-1
V: TRBV11-2
CDR3: CASSRDRGPNEQFF

J: TRBJ1-5
V: TRBV6-1
CDR3: CASSDRGNQPQHF

J: TRBJ2-2
V: TRBV7-3
CDR3: CASSLNGAGVTGELFF

J: TRBJ1-5
V: TRBV2
CDR3: CASSEVRRSNQPQHF

J: TRBJ2-5
V: TRBV6-5
CDR3: CASSYGTYQETQYF

J: TRBJ2-7
V: TRBV6-1
CDR3: CASSDVGGSYEQYF

J: TRBJ1-2
V: TRBV6-2/TRBV6-3
CDR3: CASSNRDSWLNYGYTF

J: TRBJ2-6
V: TRBV28
CDR3: CASSFPRSSGANVLTF

J: TRBJ2-1
V: TRBV6-5
CDR3: CASRPVAEPHNEQFF

J: TRBJ2-3
V: TRBV7-3
CDR3: CASSLNAGGSGDTQYF

J: TRBJ1-4
V: TRBV5-1
CDR3: CASSPNRDTPNEKLFF

J: TRBJ2-3
V: TRBV6-5
CDR3: CASRKTRYSTDTQYF

J: TRBJ2-1
V: TRBV9
CDR3: CASSVGQISGLLNEQFF